Below are 16 T cell receptor beta chains sequenced from a single sample in a study of technical replicates of blood from several donors. Profiled with immunoSEQ multiplex PCR; TCRdb holds only in-frame clones, not every one. The data hold 83,000 or so clones, with roughly nine tenths observed a single time. The sample was T cells isolated from PBMCs. These receptors all stem from a human donor in good health.

The rearrangement uses TRBV5-1 and TRBJ2-2; 8 nucleotides agree with TRBD1. This CDR3 has 16 residues. Germline V lookup: CDR1 SGHRS, CDR2 YFSETQ. J lost 0 bases, V lost 2 bases, and 3 bases had no gene match. In DNA, the CDR3 is TGCGCCAGCAGCTTACCGGGACAGGCGAACACCGGGGAGCTGTTTTTT. This translates into CASSLPGQANTGELFF.

This chain connects TRBV7-9 to TRBJ2-4, with TRBD1 identical over 7 bases. Germline assignment: CDR1 SEHNR and CDR2 FQNEAQ (reference sequence). Trimming cost V 5 bases and J 2 bases; bases outside gene matches: 3. CDR3 size: 14 residues. CDR3 residues: CASSTGQSKNIQYF. The CDR3 DNA follows: TGTGCCAGCAGCACGGGACAGTCCAAAAACATTCAGTACTTC.

This clone was seen only once. The chain has TRBV29-1 and TRBJ1-5, with 8 bases fitting TRBD1. The CDR3 is 13 residues long. V gave up 6 bases and J gave up 5 bases; unmatched junction bases: 6. CDR1 and CDR2 from the germline V gene are SQVTM and ANQGSEA. CDR3 amino acids: CSVGQGRDQPQHF. The CDR3 nucleotides read TGCAGCGTAGGACAGGGTAGGGATCAGCCCCAGCATTTT.

This chain links TRBV20-1 with TRBJ1-2; 8 nucleotides line up with TRBD1. Germline-derived CDR1 and CDR2 are DFQATT and SNEGSKA (reference sequence). The length of the CDR3 is 11 residues. The trim removed 6 bases at V and 6 bases at J, leaving 3 bases unmatched. CDR3 sequence: CSARGRNGYTF. The CDR3 DNA reads as TGCAGTGCCAGGGGGCGTAATGGCTACACCTTC.

This chain links TRBV6-1 with TRBJ2-7; 11 nucleotides match TRBD1. The V and J ends lost 6 bases and 3 bases, in that order; junction bases with no gene match: 4. Germline CDR1 and CDR2: MNHNS and SASEGT. This CDR3 has 14 amino acids. CDR3: CASRPDRGLYEQYF. DNA of the CDR3: TGTGCCAGCAGGCCGGACAGGGGGCTCTACGAGCAGTACTTC.

The V gene is TRBV5-1, the J gene TRBJ2-3, with TRBD2 identical over 13 bases. V shed 0 bases and J 4 bases; nucleotides not matched to a gene: 14. Germline V gene lookup returns CDR1 SGHRS and CDR2 YFSETQ. The CDR3 loop spans 20 amino acids. As DNA, the CDR3 is TGCGCCAGCAGCTTGGGGACTAGCGGGAGTAGGATTAGTGGTGCAGATACGCAGTATTTT. Protein sequence: CASSLGTSGSRISGADTQYF.

The V call is TRBV5-6, the J call TRBJ2-1, with D unresolved. The V gene's germline CDR1 is SGHDT and CDR2 YYEEEE. This CDR3 spans 14 amino acids. V lost 4 bases, J lost 5 bases, and 13 bases lay in between. CDR3 sequence: CASSTVSINNEQFF. The CDR3 nucleotides are TGTGCCAGCAGCACCGTTAGCATAAACAATGAGCAGTTCTTC.

The chain recombines TRBV2 with TRBJ1-2; D unclear. CDR3 size: 11 residues. Germline-derived CDR1 and CDR2 are SNHLY and FYNNEI. V lost 0 bases and J lost 8, with 4 bases in between. The CDR3 loop reads CASSEAGGYTF. The CDR3 bases are TGTGCCAGCAGTGAAGCCGGGGGCTACACCTTC.

The chain employs TRBV6-1 and TRBJ2-3; 12 bases are a match to TRBD2. The junction had 4 bases not matched to a gene; V was cut back by 6 bases and J by 6 bases. The CDR3 runs 14 residues. From germline, CDR1 is MNHNS and CDR2 SASEGT. Here the CDR3 reads CASRRLAGADTQYF. CDR3 coding DNA: TGTGCCAGCAGGAGACTAGCGGGAGCGGATACGCAGTATTTT.

This chain connects TRBV15 to TRBJ2-5; 8 bases line up with TRBD1. The junction had 1 base not matched to a gene; V was cut back by 0 bases and J by 1 base. The CDR3 contains 15 residues. The germline CDR1 and CDR2 sequences are LNHNV and YYDKDF (reference sequence). CDR3 residues: CATSRDQGAQETQYF. In DNA, the CDR3 is TGTGCCACCAGCAGAGATCAGGGGGCCCAAGAGACCCAGTACTTC. The entire variable domain, with the rest obtained from reference TRBV15 and TRBJ2-5, is as follows: DAMVIQNPRYQVTQFGKPVTLSCSQTLNHNVMYWYQQKSSQAPKLLFHYYDKDFNNEADTPDNFQSRRPNTSFCFLDIRSPGLGDTAMYLCATSRDQGAQETQYFGPGTRLLVL.

The chain is built from TRBV11-2 and TRBJ1-2, with 7 nucleotides matching TRBD1. The V segment lost 0 bases and the J segment 4 bases; nucleotides outside the gene matches: 5. CDR1 and CDR2 (germline): SGHAT, FQNNGV. The CDR3 runs to 15 residues. DNA for the CDR3: TGTGCCAGCAGCTTAGAGCAGGGGGTGGTCTATGGCTACACCTTC. Translated, it gives CASSLEQGVVYGYTF.

The rearrangement joins TRBV7-8 to TRBJ1-2; D remains ambiguous. The CDR3 is made up of 15 amino acids. Germline assignment: CDR1 SGHVS and CDR2 FQNEAQ. V lost 5 bases and J 1 base, leaving 14 bases between the germline ends. In DNA, the CDR3 is TGTGCCAGCAGCCTTGGGGAGGGCCTTAACTATGGCTACACCTTC. It codes for CASSLGEGLNYGYTF.

The rearrangement uses TRBV7-9 and TRBJ2-3; no definite D call. This CDR3 spans 14 amino acids. Trimming took off 1 base at V and 4 bases at J, with 9 bases between the two ends. Looked up from germline, CDR1 is SEHNR and CDR2 is FQNEAQ (reference sequence). The CDR3 spells CASSLGREPDTQYF. CDR3 bases: TGTGCCAGCAGCTTAGGTCGCGAACCAGATACGCAGTATTTT.

CDR3 protein: CASCVIAPKNIQYF. The CDR3 DNA follows: TGCGCCAGCTGTGTGATAGCGCCCAAAAACATTCAGTACTTC. The V gene is TRBV5-1, the J gene TRBJ2-4; a possible D gene is TRBD2 (5 bases). The germline V gene has CDR1 SGHRS and CDR2 YFSETQ. Between the trimmed V and J ends, which lost 7 bases and 2 bases, there was a span of 13 bases. CDR3 length equals 14 residues.

There are a few counts of this clone. This chain uses TRBV7-2 with TRBJ1-5; D possibly corresponds to TRBD1 (6 bases). Looked up from germline, CDR1 is SGHTA and CDR2 is FQGNSA. Trimming removed 3 bases at V and 4 bases at J, with 13 bases between. This CDR3 spans 15 amino acids. The DNA for the CDR3 is TGTGCCAGCAGCTTCCAGGGGCTCGGAAATCAGCCCCAGCATTTT. Its protein is CASSFQGLGNQPQHF.

The gene calls are TRBV10-1 and TRBJ1-1, with D maybe TRBD1 (5 bases). CDR3 length equals 14 residues. Trimming stripped 5 bases from V and 1 base from J, with 11 bases between. The V gene's germline CDR1 is WNHNN and CDR2 SYGVQD (reference sequence). CDR3 region: CASSLQETNTEAFF. The CDR3 DNA follows: TGCGCCAGCAGTCTACAGGAAACGAACACTGAAGCTTTCTTT.